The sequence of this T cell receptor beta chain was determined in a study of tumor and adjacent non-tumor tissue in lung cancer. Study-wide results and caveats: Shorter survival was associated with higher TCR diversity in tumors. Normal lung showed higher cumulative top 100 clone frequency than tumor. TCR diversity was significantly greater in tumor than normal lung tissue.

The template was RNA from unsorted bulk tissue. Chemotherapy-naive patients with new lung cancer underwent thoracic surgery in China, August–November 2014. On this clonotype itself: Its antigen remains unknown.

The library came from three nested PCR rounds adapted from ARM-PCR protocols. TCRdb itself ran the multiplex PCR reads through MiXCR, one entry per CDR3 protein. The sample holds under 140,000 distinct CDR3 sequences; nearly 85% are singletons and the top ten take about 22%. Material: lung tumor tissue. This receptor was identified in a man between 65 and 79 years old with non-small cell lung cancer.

The CDR3 DNA follows: TGTGTCAACAGTTCTCCCGGGCCACGCTCCTACAATGAGCAGTTCTTC. This encodes CVNSSPGPRSYNEQFF. This sequence joins TRBV6-5 and TRBJ2-1; D ambiguous. The CDR3 covers 16 residues. Germline CDR1 and CDR2: MNHEY and SVGAGI.